This T cell receptor (beta chain) came from a study of cytomegalovirus exposure and HLA in healthy donors. Overall study findings and caveats: The classifier reportedly diagnosed cytomegalovirus status with high sensitivity and specificity.

Both 60 Vbeta primers and 13 Jbeta primers went into the PCR. The method was immunoSEQ multiplex PCR; TCRdb's version includes in-frame clones alone and lacks a portion of them. The sample consists of about 65,000 clones, less than 65% of them appearing once. A remark on this clone: Its antigen is unknown.

Germline V gene lookup returns CDR1 LNHNV and CDR2 YYDKDF (reference sequence). CDR3 length equals 12 residues. Trimming took off 6 bases at V and 3 bases at J, with 8 bases between the two ends. This TCR came from a man aged 25-40 years in good health and CMV-seronegative. The sequenced sample consisted of PBMCs. The rearrangement joins TRBV15 to TRBJ1-1; D perhaps matches TRBD1 (5 bases). CDR3 DNA: TGTGCCACCAGAAAGGGGTACACTGAAGCTTTCTTT. Translated: CATRKGYTEAFF.